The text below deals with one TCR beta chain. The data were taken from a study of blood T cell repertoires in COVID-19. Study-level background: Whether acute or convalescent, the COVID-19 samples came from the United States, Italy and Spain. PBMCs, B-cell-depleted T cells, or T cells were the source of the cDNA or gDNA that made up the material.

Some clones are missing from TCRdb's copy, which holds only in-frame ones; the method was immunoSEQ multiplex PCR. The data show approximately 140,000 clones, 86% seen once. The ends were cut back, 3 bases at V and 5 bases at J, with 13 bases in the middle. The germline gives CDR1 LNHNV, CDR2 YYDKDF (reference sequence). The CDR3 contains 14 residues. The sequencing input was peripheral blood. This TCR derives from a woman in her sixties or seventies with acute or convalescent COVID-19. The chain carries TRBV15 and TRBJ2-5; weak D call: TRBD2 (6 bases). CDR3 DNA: TGTGCCACCAGCAGCCGAGGAGGGGAGGAGACCCAGTACTTC. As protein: CATSSRGGEETQYF. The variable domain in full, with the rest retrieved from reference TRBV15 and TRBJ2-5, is DAMVIQNPRYQVTQFGKPVTLSCSQTLNHNVMYWYQQKSSQAPKLLFHYYDKDFNNEADTPDNFQSRRPNTSFCFLDIRSPGLGDTAMYLCATSSRGGEETQYFGPGTRLLVL.